The T cell receptor beta chain under discussion was sequenced for a study of shared clonotypes between healthy human individuals. Method: immunoSEQ multiplex PCR; TCRdb's copy keeps in-frame clones and lacks some. The profile shows under 2,500,000 clones, 90% to 96% of them singletons. The CDR3 spans 13 residues. Germline V gene sequence: CDR1 MNHNS, CDR2 SASEGT. Trimming removed 4 bases at V and 6 bases at J, with 12 bases between. In this sample, this clone turned up once. Specimen: naive CD4+ T cells sorted from blood. Subset: CD45RA+ positively selected. V is TRBV6-1 and J is TRBJ1-2, with D uncertain. The TCR was taken from a man between 18 and 29 years old in good health. CDR3 sequence (DNA): TGTGCCAGCAGTGGGGTGTTTCGGGATGGCTACACCTTC. Translation: CASSGVFRDGYTF.